The rows below give T cell receptor beta chains drawn from one sample of a study of CD8 T cells in Susac syndrome. TCRdb passed the immunoSEQ multiplex PCR reads through MiXCR, listing each CDR3 protein once. The table includes fewer than 200,000 distinct CDR3 sequences, about 95% detected once. Material for sequencing was CD4+ T cells from PBMCs. These receptors were collected from a human donor in good health. Both conserved end residues are part of each CDR3. D genes are given only for firm matches. Size is omitted from some rows. Given values are once, few, many or a class for expanded clones.

>-|TRBV6-2/TRBV6-3|TRBJ2-5|-|13
CASSYPTGKFEYF
TGTGCCAGCAGTTATCCGACAGGCAAATTCGAGTACTTC
>TRBD1|TRBV19|TRBJ1-2|once|13
CASSSTGGYGYTF
TGTGCCAGTAGTTCCACAGGGGGCTATGGCTACACCTTC
>-|TRBV20-1|TRBJ2-1|-|15
CSAVATILGGNEQFF
TGCAGTGCCGTAGCCACTATACTCGGGGGCAATGAGCAGTTCTTC
>TRBD2|TRBV11-2|TRBJ2-5|-|16
CASSLSGLAAQETQYF
TGTGCCAGCAGCTTATCGGGACTAGCGGCTCAAGAGACCCAGTACTTC
>-|TRBV3-1|TRBJ2-1|-|12
CASSQGRNEQFF
TGTGCCAGCAGCCAAGGGAGGAATGAGCAGTTCTTC
>-|TRBV4-1|TRBJ2-6|once|14
CASSLYSGANVLTF
TGCGCCAGCAGCCTGTACTCTGGGGCCAACGTCCTGACTTTC
>TRBD1|TRBV27|TRBJ2-1|-|13
CASSLRGQGEQFF
TGTGCCAGCAGCCTAAGGGGGCAGGGTGAGCAGTTCTTC
>TRBD1|TRBV29-1|TRBJ2-1|-|14
CSVWTGGISSEQFF
TGCAGCGTTTGGACAGGGGGCATCAGTAGTGAGCAGTTCTTC
>TRBD1|TRBV15|TRBJ1-4|once|17
CATSRGLQTGTDSKLFF
TGTGCCACCAGCAGAGGACTCCAGACCGGGACAGACTCTAAACTGTTTTTT
>-|TRBV20-1|TRBJ2-3|-|12
CSAKRSADTQYF
TGCAGTGCGAAGCGGAGCGCAGATACGCAGTATTTT
>-|TRBV7-2|TRBJ2-7|-|13
CASSAQGKYEQYF
TGTGCCAGCAGCGCTCAGGGGAAGTACGAGCAGTACTTC
>-|TRBV13|TRBJ1-1|-|16
CASSLRSWERSTEAFF
TGTGCCAGCAGCTTAAGAAGTTGGGAGAGGAGCACTGAAGCTTTCTTT
>TRBD1|TRBV20-1|TRBJ1-5|-|14
CSARPRQGLGPQHF
TGCAGTGCTAGACCTCGACAGGGTTTGGGGCCCCAGCATTTT
>-|TRBV20-1|TRBJ2-1|-|12
CSAAISYNEQFF
TGCAGTGCAGCGATCTCCTACAATGAGCAGTTCTTC
>-|TRBV29-1|TRBJ1-1|-|13
CSATTGLNTEAFF
TGCAGCGCGACAACCGGGTTGAACACTGAAGCTTTCTTT
>TRBD2|TRBV20-1|TRBJ2-1|-|12
CSARLAVNEQFF
TGCAGTGCTAGGCTAGCGGTCAATGAGCAGTTCTTC
>TRBD1|TRBV5-4|TRBJ2-4|-|14
CASSWPGGVNIQYF
TGTGCCAGCAGCTGGCCAGGGGGCGTCAACATTCAGTACTTC
>-|TRBV12-3/TRBV12-4|TRBJ1-3|-|14
CASSVSSSGNTIYF
TGTGCCAGCAGTGTTTCTAGCTCTGGAAACACCATATATTTT
>-|TRBV28|TRBJ2-1|-|11
CASRGTTKQFF
TGTGCCAGCAGAGGGACGACCAAGCAGTTCTTC
>TRBD1|TRBV20-1|TRBJ2-7|once|14
CSASRTGLVYEQYF
TGCAGTGCTAGTCGGACAGGGCTGGTGTACGAGCAGTACTTC
>-|TRBV2|TRBJ2-2|once|14
CASSPQGLGGELFF
TGTGCCAGCAGCCCCCAGGGACTTGGCGGGGAGCTGTTTTTT
>TRBD2|TRBV18|TRBJ2-3|-|18
CASSPRGSPSGFTDTQYF
TGTGCCAGCTCACCACGTGGAAGTCCTAGCGGATTCACAGATACGCAGTATTTT
>-|TRBV5-1|TRBJ1-2|-|13
CASSADGTYGYTF
TGCGCCAGCAGCGCCGACGGGACCTATGGCTACACCTTC
>-|TRBV27|TRBJ2-7|-|13
CASSSPGSYEQYF
TGTGCCAGCAGTTCTCCCGGCTCCTACGAGCAGTACTTC
>-|TRBV6-5|TRBJ2-7|-|13
CASRHRESYEQYF
TGTGCCAGCAGGCACAGGGAGTCCTACGAGCAGTACTTC
>TRBD1|TRBV12-3/TRBV12-4|TRBJ2-4|-|16
CASSVDRVLAKNIQYF
TGTGCCAGCAGTGTCGACAGGGTTTTAGCCAAAAACATTCAGTACTTC
>TRBD2|TRBV29-1|TRBJ2-1|-|17
CSVAGQVGLAAYNEQFF
TGCAGCGTTGCAGGTCAAGTGGGACTAGCGGCCTACAATGAGCAGTTCTTC
>TRBD2|TRBV27|TRBJ2-5|-|13
CASSFRTSNRRYF
TGTGCCAGCAGTTTCCGGACTAGCAACCGGCGATACTTC
>TRBD1|TRBV7-2|TRBJ2-1|-|15
CASFDRDRLNNEQFF
TGTGCCAGCTTTGACCGGGACAGACTAAACAATGAGCAGTTCTTC
>-|TRBV12-3/TRBV12-4|TRBJ2-7|-|14
CASSFGRWSYEQYF
TGTGCCAGCAGTTTTGGCAGGTGGTCCTACGAGCAGTACTTC
>-|TRBV11-2|TRBJ2-2|-|13
CASSFAGTGELFF
TGTGCCAGCAGCTTCGCTGGCACCGGGGAGCTGTTTTTT
>-|TRBV7-9|TRBJ1-2|-|14
CASSLRAAEVGYTF
TGTGCCAGCAGCTTAAGGGCGGCAGAGGTTGGCTACACCTTC
>TRBD1|TRBV2|TRBJ2-4|-|12
CASSARGNIQYF
TGTGCCAGCAGTGCCAGGGGGAACATTCAGTACTTC
>-|TRBV27|TRBJ2-5|-|15
CAVRPGHATQETQYF
TGTGCAGTTAGGCCGGGACACGCGACCCAAGAGACCCAGTACTTC
>TRBD1|TRBV20-1|TRBJ2-5|-|13
CSARPFRGETQYF
TGCAGTGCTAGACCCTTCAGGGGGGAGACCCAGTACTTC
>TRBD2|TRBV9|TRBJ2-5|-|15
CASSVSGTNVETQYF
TGTGCCAGCAGCGTTAGCGGGACGAACGTAGAGACCCAGTACTTC
>-|TRBV6-2/TRBV6-3|TRBJ1-2|-|13
CASRRTANYGYTF
TGTGCCAGCAGAAGGACAGCTAACTATGGCTACACCTTC
>-|TRBV20-1|TRBJ1-2|-|11
CSATGEDGYTF
TGCAGTGCTACAGGGGAGGATGGCTACACCTTC
>-|TRBV24-1|TRBJ2-5|-|14
CATSDPGLRGTQYF
TGTGCCACCAGTGACCCGGGACTTAGGGGGACCCAGTACTTC
>TRBD2|TRBV29-1|TRBJ2-1|-|15
CSVEPFSGRFHEQFF
TGCAGCGTTGAACCTTTTAGCGGGAGGTTCCATGAGCAGTTCTTC
>-|TRBV29-1|TRBJ1-1|-|13
CSVDFTGPSEAFF
TGCAGCGTTGATTTCACAGGCCCGTCTGAAGCTTTCTTT
>TRBD2|TRBV7-9|TRBJ2-5|-|15
CASSLASLAGATQYF
TGTGCCAGCAGCTTAGCGTCCCTAGCGGGAGCAACCCAGTACTTC
>TRBD2|TRBV20-1|TRBJ2-3|-|14
CSATSGRAADTQYF
TGCAGTGCTACTAGCGGGAGGGCCGCAGATACGCAGTATTTT